A selection of T cell receptor beta chains follows, all from one sample in a study of cytomegalovirus exposure and HLA in healthy donors. TCRdb keeps only in-frame clones here, not all; method: immunoSEQ multiplex PCR. The profile shows 200,000 or so clones, 82% of them singletons. The sequenced sample was PBMCs. These receptors came from a woman aged 45-65 years in good health and CMV-seropositive. Each CDR3 is given with its conserved first and last residue. The D gene is left open where the match is weak. Part of the rows lack a size; the others show once, few, many or a class for expanded clones.

V	D	J	size	CDR3	DNA
TRBV28	.	TRBJ2-5	.	CASSLGGAQETQYF	TGTGCCAGCAGTTTAGGCGGGGCTCAAGAGACCCAGTACTTC
TRBV15	.	TRBJ1-2	few	CATSRQEAYGYTF	TGTGCCACCAGCAGACAGGAGGCTTATGGCTACACCTTC
TRBV29-1	TRBD2	TRBJ2-5	few	CSVERGGETQYF	TGCAGCGTCGAGCGGGGAGGAGAGACCCAGTACTTC
TRBV7-2	TRBD1	TRBJ1-1	.	CASSLAGGFKTEAFF	TGTGCCAGCAGCTTGGCAGGGGGCTTTAAGACTGAAGCTTTCTTT
TRBV5-6	TRBD1	TRBJ1-2	.	CASRGQGAHGGYTF	TGTGCCAGCAGGGGACAGGGGGCGCATGGTGGCTACACCTTC
TRBV7-9	.	TRBJ2-7	.	CASSLTDTYEQYF	TGTGCCAGCAGCTTAACGGACACCTACGAGCAGTACTTC
TRBV5-1	TRBD1	TRBJ2-3	.	CASSLGQGSSDTQYF	TGCGCCAGCAGCTTGGGACAGGGGAGTTCAGATACGCAGTATTTT
TRBV29-1	TRBD1	TRBJ1-1	.	CSAWDSHYTEAFF	TGCAGCGCCTGGGACAGCCACTACACTGAAGCTTTCTTT
TRBV2	.	TRBJ1-2	.	CASRAGTYGYTF	TGTGCCAGCCGAGCGGGGACATATGGCTACACCTTC
TRBV5-1	TRBD1	TRBJ1-5	.	CASSPGDSQPQHF	TGCGCCAGCAGCCCAGGGGACAGTCAGCCCCAGCATTTT
TRBV5-1	.	TRBJ2-7	.	CASSLTASTYEQYF	TGCGCCAGCAGCTTGACTGCCTCAACCTACGAGCAGTACTTC
TRBV10-2	.	TRBJ1-1	.	CASSGFSAEWGTEAFF	TGCGCCAGCAGTGGGTTCTCAGCGGAATGGGGCACTGAAGCTTTCTTT
TRBV19	.	TRBJ2-2	.	CASGPKTGELFF	TGTGCCAGTGGCCCGAAGACCGGGGAGCTGTTTTTT
TRBV10-2	TRBD1	TRBJ1-4	.	CASRGQGLEKLFF	TGCGCCAGCAGAGGACAGGGATTAGAAAAACTGTTTTTT
TRBV11-2	.	TRBJ2-3	.	CASSLGLTDTQYF	TGTGCCAGCAGCTTAGGTCTCACAGATACGCAGTATTTT
TRBV30	TRBD1	TRBJ1-5	.	CAWSKPGGSNQPQHF	TGTGCCTGGAGTAAGCCAGGGGGGAGCAATCAGCCCCAGCATTTT
TRBV19	.	TRBJ1-3	.	CASSMWQQDTIYF	TGTGCCAGTAGTATGTGGCAGCAGGACACCATATATTTT
TRBV27	TRBD1	TRBJ1-4	.	CASSSYRGRWDEKLFF	TGTGCCAGCAGTTCGTACAGGGGGCGATGGGATGAAAAACTGTTTTTT
TRBV27	.	TRBJ2-5	.	CASSPDSQETQYF	TGTGCCAGCAGTCCTGACAGCCAAGAGACCCAGTACTTC
TRBV28	.	TRBJ1-6	.	CASSFSIEDSPLHF	TGTGCCAGCAGTTTTAGTATAGAGGATTCACCCCTCCACTTT
TRBV28	TRBD1	TRBJ1-4	.	CASSLWDREKHEKLFF	TGTGCCAGCAGTTTATGGGACAGGGAGAAGCATGAAAAACTGTTTTTT
TRBV7-8	TRBD1	TRBJ1-4	.	CASSTQGGPREKLFF	TGTGCCAGCAGCACACAGGGGGGCCCTCGGGAAAAACTGTTTTTT
TRBV7-6	TRBD2	TRBJ2-3	.	CASSLVGGGTDTQYF	TGTGCCAGCAGCTTAGTGGGGGGGGGCACAGATACGCAGTATTTT
TRBV9	.	TRBJ2-3	.	CASSNGRVTDTQYF	TGTGCCAGCAGTAACGGCAGGGTCACAGATACGCAGTATTTT
TRBV2	.	TRBJ1-4	.	CASKRLPYQNEKLFF	TGTGCCAGCAAACGCCTACCGTACCAAAATGAAAAACTGTTTTTT
TRBV10-3	TRBD1	TRBJ2-3	.	CAIRGGQGTDTQYF	TGTGCCATCAGGGGGGGACAGGGAACAGATACGCAGTATTTT
TRBV11-2	TRBD1	TRBJ2-5	.	CASRNTGGTTQYF	TGTGCCAGCAGAAATACAGGGGGGACGACCCAGTACTTC
TRBV6-7	TRBD1	TRBJ1-3	.	CASQTQGDRVSNTIYF	TGTGCCAGCCAAACGCAGGGGGACAGGGTAAGTAACACCATATATTTT
TRBV6-5	TRBD1	TRBJ2-1	.	CASSRGQGLYNEQFF	TGTGCCAGCAGCCGGGGACAGGGCCTTTACAATGAGCAGTTCTTC
TRBV28	.	TRBJ1-2	.	CASRTAFSIGRGDRVYGYTF	TGTGCCAGCAGGACCGCTTTCTCAATCGGGCGGGGGGATAGGGTCTATGGCTACACCTTC
TRBV18	.	TRBJ2-7	.	CASSPAAGYEQYF	TGTGCCAGCTCACCAGCAGCAGGGTACGAGCAGTACTTC
TRBV5-6	.	TRBJ1-6	.	CASSLSPTENSPLHF	TGTGCCAGCAGCTTGTCACCTACAGAGAATTCACCCCTCCACTTT
TRBV28	TRBD1	TRBJ1-3	.	CASSPRTGQDRNTIYF	TGTGCCAGCAGTCCCCGGACAGGCCAGGATAGAAACACCATATATTTT
TRBV18	.	TRBJ2-7	.	CERAEQYF	TGTGAGAGGGCCGAGCAGTACTTC
TRBV5-6	.	TRBJ1-2	.	CASSLNRRGYTF	TGTGCCAGCAGCTTGAACAGGCGGGGCTACACCTTC
TRBV19	TRBD1	TRBJ2-3	.	CASSKLGQGSDTQYF	TGTGCCAGTAGTAAGCTGGGACAGGGGTCAGATACGCAGTATTTT
TRBV7-2	TRBD1	TRBJ2-7	.	CASRGTGGSYEQYF	TGTGCCAGCAGGGGTACAGGGGGCTCCTACGAGCAGTACTTC
TRBV5-4	TRBD1	TRBJ2-2	.	CASSLGGRGELFF	TGTGCCAGCAGCTTAGGGGGCCGCGGGGAGCTGTTTTTT
TRBV7-8	.	TRBJ2-7	.	CASSLTGNSYEQYF	TGTGCCAGCAGCTTGACGGGGAACTCCTACGAGCAGTACTTC
TRBV28	TRBD1	TRBJ1-2	once	CASSSGGGIGPYGYTF	TGTGCCAGCAGTTCGGGAGGGGGCATTGGTCCCTATGGCTACACCTTC
TRBV7-8	.	TRBJ2-5	.	CASSLAWGGAETQYF	TGTGCCAGCAGCTTAGCGTGGGGGGGGGCCGAGACCCAGTACTTC
TRBV5-6	.	TRBJ2-4	.	CASSLEKNSQYF	TGTGCCAGCAGCTTGGAAAAAAACAGTCAGTACTTC
TRBV2	TRBD2	TRBJ2-3	.	CASSGGLAGAKRTDTQYF	TGTGCCAGCAGTGGAGGGCTAGCGGGAGCCAAGCGCACAGATACGCAGTATTTT
TRBV28	.	TRBJ2-7	.	CASINRETNEQYF	TGTGCCAGCATCAACAGGGAAACTAACGAGCAGTACTTC
TRBV6-6	TRBD1	TRBJ2-1	few	CASTRKGQGYYNEQFF	TGTGCCAGCACCCGCAAGGGACAGGGCTACTACAATGAGCAGTTCTTC
TRBV7-2	.	TRBJ2-3	.	CASSVTRPGEQYF	TGTGCCAGCAGCGTGACTAGGCCTGGGGAGCAGTATTTT
TRBV29-1	.	TRBJ2-5	.	CSVETAVKTQYF	TGCAGCGTAGAAACAGCGGTTAAGACCCAGTACTTC
TRBV15	TRBD1	TRBJ2-1	.	CATSNRTGGASNEQFF	TGTGCCACCAGCAATAGAACAGGGGGCGCATCAAATGAGCAGTTCTTC
TRBV28	.	TRBJ1-2	.	CASRPRGFPYGYTF	TGTGCCAGCAGGCCGAGGGGGTTCCCCTATGGCTACACCTTC
TRBV6-6	TRBD2	TRBJ2-5	few	CASTPLAGEEETQYF	TGTGCCAGCACTCCACTAGCGGGAGAGGAAGAGACCCAGTACTTC
TRBV7-2	TRBD1	TRBJ2-5	.	CASSSTGTGALEQYF	TGTGCCAGCAGCTCCACCGGGACAGGGGCCCTAGAGCAGTACTTC
TRBV30	.	TRBJ1-4	.	CAWSRRDYEKLFF	TGTGCCTGGAGTCGGAGGGATTACGAAAAACTGTTTTTT
TRBV25-1	TRBD1	TRBJ1-1	few	CASSAPRTGRPEAFF	TGTGCCAGCAGTGCTCCCAGGACAGGGAGGCCTGAAGCTTTCTTT